A selection of T cell receptor beta chains follows, all from one sample in a study of vaccination and CD4 T cells after COVID-19. In TCRdb, the PCR reads were re-called with MiXCR into one record per CDR3 protein. The sample has 11,000 or so distinct CDR3 sequences, about 65% seen once. These receptors' targets are unknown. The sample comprised CD4+ T cells from blood, cultured in vitro. Receptors originate from a human donor who had recovered from COVID-19. Each CDR3 is given with its conserved first and last residue. D genes are given only for firm matches. The listing skips clone size in some rows; elsewhere it reads once, few, many or a size class.

J,D,V,size,DNA,CDR3
TRBJ1-1,TRBD1,TRBV7-9,few,TGTGCCAGCAGCCAACCCGGGACAGCTGAAGCTTTCTTT,CASSQPGTAEAFF
TRBJ2-1,TRBD2,TRBV20-1,.,TGCAGTGCTCCGGAGTGGAGGGAGGGCCTCCGGGAGCAGTTCTTC,CSAPEWREGLREQFF
TRBJ2-5,.,TRBV11-3,.,TGTGCCAGTAGCTTCCTGGCAGGGGGGGAGACCCAGTACTTC,CASSFLAGGETQYF
TRBJ2-3,.,TRBV7-2,few,TGTGCCAGCAGCTCAGTCGCGGGTTACGATACGCAGTATTTT,CASSSVAGYDTQYF
TRBJ2-7,.,TRBV25-1,.,TGTGCCAGCAGTGAATTAGCGCGGTCGGCGGGTCCCGACGAGCAGTACTTC,CASSELARSAGPDEQYF
TRBJ2-7,.,TRBV20-1,.,TGCAGTGCTAGGAGGAGCTCCTACGAGCAGTACTTC,CSARRSSYEQYF
TRBJ2-1,TRBD2,TRBV7-2,.,TGTGCCAGCAGCGACCCCCGGGGACTAGCGGGAGGGCTATCCTACAATGAGCAGTTCTTC,CASSDPRGLAGGLSYNEQFF
TRBJ2-3,.,TRBV7-2,.,TGTGCCAGCAGCTTAGTGTATTTT,CASSLVYF
TRBJ2-3,.,TRBV20-1,hyperexpanded,TGCAGTGCTAGAGATATTACACTCACAGATACGCAGTATTTT,CSARDITLTDTQYF
TRBJ1-1,TRBD1,TRBV12-3/TRBV12-4,.,TGTGCCAGCAGTCCCTCTCGGACAGGGAACACTGAAGCTTTCTTT,CASSPSRTGNTEAFF
TRBJ1-2,.,TRBV6-1,.,TGTGCCAGCAGTCCAAGACAGGACGCTAACTATGGCTACACCTTC,CASSPRQDANYGYTF
TRBJ1-5,.,TRBV20-1,.,TGCAGTGCGAGGCTCGCAGGGGTCAATCAGCCCCAGCATTTT,CSARLAGVNQPQHF
TRBJ1-5,TRBD1,TRBV6-2/TRBV6-3,.,TGTGCCAGCAGTTACTGGAGACCGGGGGACAGCGGCAATCAGCCCCAGCATTTT,CASSYWRPGDSGNQPQHF
TRBJ1-5,.,TRBV6-2/TRBV6-3,.,TGTGCCAGCAGTTACGAGCAGGGCAGGAGACAGCCCCAGCATTTT,CASSYEQGRRQPQHF
TRBJ2-2,TRBD2,TRBV24-1,.,TGTGCCACCAGTGATCCGGGAGGGTCCGGTTCTGGAGCCGGGGAGCTGTTTTTT,CATSDPGGSGSGAGELFF
TRBJ2-3,TRBD2,TRBV6-1,.,TGTGCCAGCAGTCGCACTAGCGGGAAGCAGGCGGATACGCAGTATTTT,CASSRTSGKQADTQYF
TRBJ2-2,.,TRBV30,.,TGTGCCAGACAGGGTAGCGGGATGCACACCGGGGAGCTGTTTTTT,CARQGSGMHTGELFF
TRBJ2-1,TRBD2,TRBV7-9,.,TGTGCCAGCAGCCCGGGACTAGCGGGGGCCCGTGGGGGATACAATGAGCAGTTCTTC,CASSPGLAGARGGYNEQFF
TRBJ2-2,.,TRBV18,.,TGTGCCAGCTCACCTCCCCAGGGAAGAGCCACCGGGGAGCTGTTTTTT,CASSPPQGRATGELFF
TRBJ2-1,TRBD1,TRBV20-1,.,TGCAGTGCCACGACAGGGAATGAGCAGTTCTTC,CSATTGNEQFF
TRBJ2-7,.,TRBV20-1,.,TGCAGTGCTAGAGATCTTATTAGACCCTACGAGCAGTACTTC,CSARDLIRPYEQYF
TRBJ2-7,TRBD2,TRBV20-1,.,TGCAGTGCTAGAGCCCTCCAGCGGGGAGCCTACGAGCAGTACTTC,CSARALQRGAYEQYF
TRBJ1-6,.,TRBV5-1,.,TGCGCCAGCAGCTTGGGCTCTACAGGGAATTCACCCCTCCACTTT,CASSLGSTGNSPLHF
TRBJ2-3,TRBD2,TRBV20-1,.,TGCAGTGCTAGAGATCGACTAGCGCCGCGAGATACGCAGTATTTT,CSARDRLAPRDTQYF
TRBJ2-7,TRBD2,TRBV30,.,TGTGCCTGGAGTGTCTTCGCGGGAGGCCCCTACGAGCAGTACTTC,CAWSVFAGGPYEQYF
TRBJ2-7,.,TRBV7-2,few,TGTGCCAGCAGCATTCACGCTGGGCCGCAAGCCCACGTCGAGCAGTACTTC,CASSIHAGPQAHVEQYF
TRBJ2-2,.,TRBV28,few,TGTGCCAGCAGCTTTGGGACACATAACACCGGGGAGCTGTTTTTT,CASSFGTHNTGELFF
TRBJ1-1,.,TRBV20-1,.,TGCAGTGCTAGAGACTTACAGGGTAGCACTGAAGCTTTCTTT,CSARDLQGSTEAFF
TRBJ1-2,.,TRBV6-5,few,TGTGCCAGCAGTTACTCGAGTCGGTCTAACTATGGCTACACCTTC,CASSYSSRSNYGYTF
TRBJ1-1,TRBD1,TRBV27,few,TGTGCCAGCAGTAGGACCTTCATAGGGACAGGGGGGTCTGGCACTGAAGCTTTCTTT,CASSRTFIGTGGSGTEAFF
TRBJ1-1,TRBD1,TRBV10-3,.,TGTGCCACCCAGGGGGCGCGGGGGAACACTGAAGCTTTCTTT,CATQGARGNTEAFF
TRBJ2-3,.,TRBV7-9,once,TGTGCCAGCAGCTTAACGTCGGCCGAAGATACGCAGTATTTT,CASSLTSAEDTQYF
TRBJ1-4,TRBD1,TRBV6-1,once,TGTGCCAGCATGGCAACAGGGGGATTGGAAAAACTGTTTTTT,CASMATGGLEKLFF
TRBJ1-2,.,TRBV19,.,TGTGCCAGTAGCCCGACTCCGAGTGGCTACACCTTC,CASSPTPSGYTF
TRBJ2-3,TRBD2,TRBV11-1,.,TGTGCCAGCAGCATTAGCGGGGCCAACAGCCCAGATACGCAGTATTTT,CASSISGANSPDTQYF
TRBJ1-1,TRBD1,TRBV19,.,TGTGCCAGCACAGGGGGCGAGGACACTGAAGCTTTCTTT,CASTGGEDTEAFF